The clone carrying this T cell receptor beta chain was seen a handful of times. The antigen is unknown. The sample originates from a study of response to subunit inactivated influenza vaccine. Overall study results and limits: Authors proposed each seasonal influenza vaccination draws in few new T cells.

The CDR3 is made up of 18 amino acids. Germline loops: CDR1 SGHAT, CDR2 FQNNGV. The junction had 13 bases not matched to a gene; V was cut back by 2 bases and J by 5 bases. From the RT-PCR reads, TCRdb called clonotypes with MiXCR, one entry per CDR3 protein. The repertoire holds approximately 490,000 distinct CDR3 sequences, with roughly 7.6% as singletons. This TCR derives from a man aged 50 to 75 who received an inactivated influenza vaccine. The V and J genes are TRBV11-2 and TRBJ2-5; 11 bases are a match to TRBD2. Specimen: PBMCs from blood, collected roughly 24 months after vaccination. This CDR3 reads CASSLSLTSGGRVETQYF. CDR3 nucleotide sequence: TGTGCCAGCAGCTTATCCCTTACTAGCGGGGGCCGCGTGGAGACCCAGTACTTC.